What follows are 30 T cell receptor beta chains derived from one specimen sequenced in a study of T cell responses to AZD1222 COVID-19 vaccine. Sequenced by immunoSEQ multiplex PCR; TCRdb stores in-frame clones only, minus some. The table lists about 270,000 clones, around 92% of them singletons. The sequencing here drew on peripheral blood, taken 28 days after the second AZD1222 dose. The receptors here all came from an adult who received the AZD1222 COVID-19 vaccine.

This clone appeared a single time. This chain connects TRBV19 to TRBJ1-2, with 9 positions matching TRBD1. In germline, CDR1 is LNHDA, CDR2 SQIVND (reference sequence). This CDR3 has 14 amino acids. With V trimmed by 5 bases and J by 4 bases, 5 bases remained unmatched. CDR3 in DNA: TGTGCCAGTAGTCCGGGACAGGGCGGCTATGGCTACACCTTC. Its protein is CASSPGQGGYGYTF.

The rearrangement joins TRBV6-2 or TRBV6-3 to TRBJ1-5; 7 bases align to TRBD1. CDR3 length: 16 residues. The junction had 7 bases not matched to a gene; V was cut back by 5 bases and J by 0 bases. The germline gives CDR1 MNHEY, CDR2 SVGEGT. In DNA, the CDR3 is TGTGCCAGCAGTAAAACGACAGGGTCTAGCAATCAGCCCCAGCATTTT. Its translation: CASSKTTGSSNQPQHF.

The chain employs TRBV2 and TRBJ1-6, with D tentatively TRBD1 (5 bases). Trimming stripped 7 bases from V and 7 bases from J, with 11 bases between. The CDR3 totals 13 residues. Germline V gene sequence: CDR1 SNHLY, CDR2 FYNNEI. The DNA for the CDR3 is TGTGCCAGCACCCCGCGACAGAATTCACCCCTCCACTTT. Translation gives CASTPRQNSPLHF.

The table lists this clone with a count of one. This same CDR3 is encoded by further DNA sequences in the sample. The rearrangement uses TRBV28 and TRBJ2-7, with TRBD1 matching 8 bases. This CDR3 is built from 14 residues. Germline V gene sequence: CDR1 MDHEN, CDR2 SYDVKM. V was pared by 3 bases and J by 4 bases, with 5 bases of the junction left unmatched. CDR3: CASSFPGTGYEQYF. As DNA, the CDR3 is TGTGCCAGCAGTTTCCCCGGGACAGGATACGAGCAGTACTTC.

This sequence joins TRBV5-1 and TRBJ2-1, with 14 bases aligning to TRBD2. Looked up from germline, CDR1 is SGHRS and CDR2 is YFSETQ. The J segment lost 9 bases and the V segment lost 3 bases, leaving 5 bases of the junction unmatched. The CDR3 loop spans 15 amino acids. For the CDR3, the DNA is TGCGCCAGCAGCTCGACTAGCGGGGGGGCCTCTGAGCAGTTCTTC. Amino acid sequence: CASSSTSGGASEQFF.

In DNA, the CDR3 is TGTGCCAGCAGTGAAGCGCTTTGGCAGGGGAAAGATTCACCCCTCCACTTT. Its protein is CASSEALWQGKDSPLHF. J is TRBJ1-6 and V is TRBV6-1; D is perhaps TRBD1 (6 bases). Between the trimmed V and J ends, which lost 0 bases and 8 bases, there was a span of 17 bases. The CDR3 sequence is 17 residues long. CDR1 MNHNS and CDR2 SASEGT come from the germline V gene.

This chain joins TRBV21-1 and TRBJ1-5. TRBV21-1 is listed as a pseudogene. CDR3 length: 15 amino acids. CDR3 sequence reads: CASSKERGGNQPQHF. CDR3 DNA sequence: TGTGCCAGCAGCAAAGAGAGGGGGGGCAATCAGCCCCAGCATTTT.

The chain joins TRBV7-2 to TRBJ1-6; no firm D call. This CDR3 is 14 amino acids long. Germline lookup yields CDR1 SGHTA and CDR2 FQGNSA. V dropped 2 bases and J dropped 7 bases, with 9 bases sitting between them. This CDR3 is CASSLSWPNSPLHF. CDR3 coding DNA: TGTGCCAGCAGCTTATCCTGGCCCAATTCACCCCTCCACTTT. The whole variable domain, remainder taken from reference TRBV7-2 and TRBJ1-6, is GAGVSQSPSNKVTEKGKDVELRCDPISGHTALYWYRQSLGQGLEFLIYFQGNSAPDKSGLPSDRFSAERTGGSVSTLTIQRTQQEDSAVYLCASSLSWPNSPLHFGNGTRLTVT.

V usage is TRBV27 and J usage is TRBJ2-1; D might be TRBD1 or TRBD2, each matching 5 bases. Trimming took off 5 bases at V and 12 bases at J, with 20 bases between the two ends. The CDR3 loop spans 14 amino acids. Germline lookup yields CDR1 MNHEY and CDR2 SMNVEV (reference sequence). The chain's CDR3 is CASSLRDPLMGQFF. CDR3 nucleotides: TGTGCCAGCAGTCTCCGGGACCCCTTAATGGGGCAGTTCTTC.

This rearrangement joins TRBV6-5 to TRBJ1-2; the D gene is possibly TRBD1 (5 bases). Germline CDR1 reads MNHEY; CDR2 reads SVGAGI. The CDR3 runs to 11 residues. Trimming took 5 bases from V and 10 from J, leaving 11 bases between them. As DNA, the CDR3 is TGTGCCAGCAGTCCCTGGGACCTCTACACCTTC. Its translation is CASSPWDLYTF.

This clone was seen a few times. The chain links TRBV28 to TRBJ2-7; maybe TRBD1 (5 bases). Trimming removed 6 bases at V and 3 bases at J, with 21 bases between. The CDR3 is made up of 16 amino acids. Germline V lookup: CDR1 MDHEN, CDR2 SYDVKM. The CDR3 is CASSPSAGRARYEQYF. CDR3 in DNA: TGTGCCAGCAGCCCTTCTGCAGGCAGGGCACGCTACGAGCAGTACTTC.

This clone showed up just a few times. At one end, the junction sequence differs from germline, possibly due to a read error. The chain carries TRBV3-1 (or the pseudogene TRBV3-2) and TRBJ1-3; D remains ambiguous. Per germline, CDR1 LGHDT and CDR2 YNNKEL (reference sequence). The CDR3 has 13 amino acids. This CDR3 is CATSQPGRNTIYF. The DNA of the CDR3 is TGTGCCACCAGCCAACCTGGTAGAAACACCATATATTTT.

This chain links TRBV2 with TRBJ2-6; the D gene is possibly TRBD1 (6 bases). Germline CDR1 SNHLY, CDR2 FYNNEI. CDR3 length: 16 residues. Trimming pared 7 bases from V and 5 bases from J, leaving 18 bases between. CDR3 sequence (DNA): TGTGCCAGCACCCAGGGGCGTAATTCATGGGCCAACGTCCTGACTTTC. Translation: CASTQGRNSWANVLTF.

The gene calls are TRBV29-1 and TRBJ1-2; a weak D match, TRBD1 (6 bases). This CDR3 is 12 amino acids long. The V end lost 4 bases, the J end lost 6 bases, and 12 bases lay between the germline ends. Germline V gives CDR1 SQVTM, CDR2 ANQGSEA. CDR3 DNA: TGCAGCGTTGGTACAGGGACCCATGGCTACACCTTC. Protein sequence: CSVGTGTHGYTF.

The gene calls are TRBV25-1 and TRBJ1-2; 7 nucleotides align to TRBD1. V was pared by 3 bases and J by 7 bases, with 17 bases of the junction left unmatched. Germline lookup yields CDR1 MGHDK and CDR2 SYGVNS. The CDR3 is 17 amino acids. CDR3 residues: CASSEPEHRGNVFGYTF. CDR3 DNA sequence: TGTGCCAGCAGTGAGCCCGAACACAGGGGAAATGTCTTTGGCTACACCTTC.

The V and J genes are TRBV19 and TRBJ1-5; 10 positions agree with TRBD1. Germline CDR1 LNHDA, CDR2 SQIVND (reference sequence). CDR3 size: 13 residues. J lost 5 bases, V lost 10 bases, and 5 bases had no gene match. Here the CDR3 DNA reads TGTGCCACCCGGGACAGGGGAGATCAGCCCCAGCATTTT. It is translated as CATRDRGDQPQHF.

The chain combines TRBV30 with TRBJ1-4; D is possibly TRBD1 (5 bases). V was clipped by 1 base and J by 8 bases, with 17 bases between them. Germline V gene sequence: CDR1 GTSNPN, CDR2 SVGIG (reference sequence). This CDR3 has 15 residues. This CDR3 reads CAWSARTSPGEKLFF. The CDR3 region has the DNA TGTGCCTGGAGTGCTCGAACCTCTCCAGGGGAAAAACTGTTTTTT.

The V call is TRBV4-1, the J call TRBJ1-2, with D maybe TRBD1 (6 bases). Germline V gene lookup returns CDR1 MGHRA and CDR2 YSYEKL. The CDR3 contains 17 residues. Trimming shortened V by 1 base and J by 4 bases, and 19 bases separated the two germline ends. CDR3 bases: TGCGCCAGCAGCCAAGGTGCTAAGGACAGATTTCGCTATGGCTACACCTTC. Its protein is CASSQGAKDRFRYGYTF.

V gene TRBV6-9 combines with J gene TRBJ2-5; D might be TRBD1 (7 bases). Trimming pared 2 bases from V and 2 bases from J, leaving 12 bases between. The CDR3 is made up of 15 amino acids. Germline CDR1 MNHGY, CDR2 SVAAGI. CDR3 residues: CASSYRGDRQETQYF. The CDR3 nucleotides are TGTGCCAGCAGTTATCGCGGGGACAGACAAGAGACCCAGTACTTC.

The gene calls are TRBV18 and TRBJ2-6; 11 bases line up with TRBD1. Looked up from germline, CDR1 is KGHSH and CDR2 is LQKENI. Trimming at V came to 6 bases and at J to 2 bases, leaving 9 bases not matched to a gene. The CDR3 contains 18 residues. CDR3 protein: CASSPRDRGSTGANVLTF. The CDR3 coding sequence is TGTGCCAGCTCCCCCCGGGACAGGGGGAGTACTGGGGCCAACGTCCTGACTTTC.

The chain recombines TRBV9 with TRBJ1-2; D unresolved. Germline assignment: CDR1 SGDLS and CDR2 YYNGEE. V dropped 3 bases and J dropped 5 bases, with 26 bases sitting between them. The CDR3 contains 18 residues. The CDR3 reads CASSANPRWEKPLYGYTF. DNA for the CDR3: TGTGCCAGCAGCGCGAACCCGCGGTGGGAAAAGCCCCTTTATGGCTACACCTTC.

V and J are TRBV12-3 or TRBV12-4 and TRBJ2-2; D gene unclear. Trimming took 7 bases from V and 13 from J, leaving 16 bases between them. The CDR3 length is 12 residues. CDR3 in DNA: TGTGCCAGCACCCAAGGCAATTTCGGGCTGTTTTTT. It yields the protein CASTQGNFGLFF.

The chain employs TRBV2 and TRBJ2-2; unclear D gene. The V and J ends lost 3 bases and 4 bases respectively, with 15 bases between them. This CDR3 is built from 16 residues. Germline V CDR1 and CDR2: SNHLY, FYNNEI. CDR3 protein: CASSDGSERVTGELFF. The DNA for the CDR3 is TGTGCCAGCAGTGACGGGTCGGAAAGGGTCACCGGGGAGCTGTTTTTT. The full variable domain, its missing parts supplied by reference TRBV2 and TRBJ2-2, is EPEVTQTPSHQVTQMGQEVILRCVPISNHLYFYWYRQILGQKVEFLVSFYNNEISEKSEIFDDQFSVERPDGSNFTLKIRSTKLEDSAMYFCASSDGSERVTGELFFGEGSRLTVL.

The chain uses TRBV4-2 and TRBJ1-1; weak D call: TRBD1 (6 bases). With 2 bases removed from V and 0 bases from J, the gap between germline ends came to 10 bases. From germline, CDR1 is LGHNA and CDR2 YNFKEQ. This CDR3 is built from 15 residues. CDR3 region: CASSQPQGLNTEAFF. In DNA, the CDR3 is TGTGCCAGCAGCCAACCACAGGGCCTGAACACTGAAGCTTTCTTT.

CDR3 protein: CSVEDPVQGMGSYEQYF. The DNA of the CDR3 is TGCAGCGTTGAGGACCCCGTACAGGGGATGGGATCCTACGAGCAGTACTTC. The J gene is TRBJ2-7, the V gene TRBV29-1, with 7 bases aligning to TRBD1. CDR3 length: 17 residues. The V gene end was trimmed by 3 bases and the J gene end by 1 base; junction bases not matched to a gene: 15. Germline assignment: CDR1 SQVTM and CDR2 ANQGSEA.

CDR3 loop: CASRGRGGHEQYF. The DNA of the CDR3 is TGCGCCAGCAGGGGGAGAGGGGGCCACGAGCAGTACTTC. J is TRBJ2-7 and V is TRBV5-1; 7 bases align to TRBD1. V shed 5 bases and J 5 bases; nucleotides not matched to a gene: 7. Germline V gene lookup returns CDR1 SGHRS and CDR2 YFSETQ. This CDR3 spans 13 amino acids. The full variable domain, its missing parts supplied by reference TRBV5-1 and TRBJ2-7, is KAGVTQTPRYLIKTRGQQVTLSCSPISGHRSVSWYQQTPGQGLQFLFEYFSETQRNKGNFPGRFSGRQFSNSRSEMNVSTLELGDSALYLCASRGRGGHEQYFGPGTRLTVT.

The gene calls are TRBV27 and TRBJ1-5; D is perhaps TRBD1 (5 bases). Trimming shortened V by 1 base and J by 6 bases, and 19 bases separated the two germline ends. This CDR3 spans 17 amino acids. Per the germline V gene, CDR1 is MNHEY and CDR2 is SMNVEV (reference sequence). CDR3 residues: CASSLWAAGGRPQPQHF. CDR3 DNA sequence: TGTGCCAGCAGTTTATGGGCGGCTGGGGGGAGGCCTCAGCCCCAGCATTTT.

This clone appeared a single time. The chain has TRBV29-1 and TRBJ2-5; D not certain. The germline V gene has CDR1 SQVTM and CDR2 ANQGSEA. With 4 bases removed from V and 3 bases from J, the gap between germline ends came to 3 bases. The CDR3 runs 10 residues. The CDR3 DNA reads TGCAGCGTTGGAAAAGAGACCCAGTACTTC. Residues: CSVGKETQYF.

This clone came up once. The J gene is TRBJ2-5, the V gene TRBV7-8; D is unresolved. V was shortened by 2 bases and J by 4 bases, with 14 bases between the two germline ends. Germline-derived CDR1 and CDR2 are SGHVS and FQNEAQ. This CDR3 contains 15 residues. The CDR3 reads CASSLRLRSAETQYF. The CDR3 DNA follows: TGTGCCAGCAGCTTAAGGCTCAGGTCGGCAGAGACCCAGTACTTC.

This clone appeared a single time. The chain combines TRBV5-1 with TRBJ2-7; maybe TRBD2 (6 bases). Between the trimmed V and J ends, which lost 4 bases and 2 bases, there was a span of 13 bases. The V gene's germline CDR1 is SGHRS and CDR2 YFSETQ. The length of the CDR3 is 14 residues. The CDR3 nucleotides read TGCGCCAGCAGCCCCACAGCGGGCGCCTACGAGCAGTACTTC. This translates into CASSPTAGAYEQYF.